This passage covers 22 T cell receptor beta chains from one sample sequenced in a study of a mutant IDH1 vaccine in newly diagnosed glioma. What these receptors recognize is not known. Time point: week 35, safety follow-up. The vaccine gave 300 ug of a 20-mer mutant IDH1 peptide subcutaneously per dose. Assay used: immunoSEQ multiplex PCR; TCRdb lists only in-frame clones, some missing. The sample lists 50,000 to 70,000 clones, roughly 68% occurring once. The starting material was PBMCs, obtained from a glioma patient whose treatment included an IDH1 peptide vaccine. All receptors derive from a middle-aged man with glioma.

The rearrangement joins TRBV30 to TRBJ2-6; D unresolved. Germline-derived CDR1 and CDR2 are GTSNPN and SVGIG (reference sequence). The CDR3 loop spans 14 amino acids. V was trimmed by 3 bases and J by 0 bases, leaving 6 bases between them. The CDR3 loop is CAWSRGSGANVLTF. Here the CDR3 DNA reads TGTGCCTGGAGCAGAGGCTCTGGGGCCAACGTCCTGACTTTC.

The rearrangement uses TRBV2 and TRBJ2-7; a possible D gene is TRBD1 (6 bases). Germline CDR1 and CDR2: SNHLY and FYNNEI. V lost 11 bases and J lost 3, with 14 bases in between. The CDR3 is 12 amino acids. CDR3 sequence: CAGRTEFYEQYF. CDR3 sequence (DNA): TGTGCCGGTCGGACAGAATTCTACGAGCAGTACTTC.

This CDR3 is CASSLAGTMQGYTF. The DNA of the CDR3 is TGTGCCAGCAGCTTAGCAGGAACCATGCAGGGCTACACCTTC. The V gene is TRBV7-8, the J gene TRBJ1-2; no clear D. Germline-derived CDR1 and CDR2 are SGHVS and FQNEAQ. The CDR3 is 14 amino acids. Trimming shortened V by 0 bases and J by 8 bases, and 13 bases separated the two germline ends.

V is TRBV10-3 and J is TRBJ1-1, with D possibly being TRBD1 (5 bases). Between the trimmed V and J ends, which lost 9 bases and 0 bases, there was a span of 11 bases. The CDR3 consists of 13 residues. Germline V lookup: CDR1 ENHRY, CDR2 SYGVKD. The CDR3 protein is CAIGTELNTEAFF. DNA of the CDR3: TGTGCCATAGGGACGGAACTGAACACTGAAGCTTTCTTT.

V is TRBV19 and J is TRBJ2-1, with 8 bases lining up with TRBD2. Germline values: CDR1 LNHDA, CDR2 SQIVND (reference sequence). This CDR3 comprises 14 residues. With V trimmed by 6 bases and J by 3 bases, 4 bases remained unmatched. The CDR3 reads CASRDSGVYNEQFF. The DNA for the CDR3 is TGTGCCAGTAGGGATAGCGGGGTCTACAATGAGCAGTTCTTC.

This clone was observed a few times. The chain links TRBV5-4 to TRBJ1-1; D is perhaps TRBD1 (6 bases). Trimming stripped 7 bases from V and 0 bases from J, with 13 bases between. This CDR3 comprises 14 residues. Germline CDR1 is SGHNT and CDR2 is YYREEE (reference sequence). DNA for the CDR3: TGTGCCAGCCAAAACAGGGATTTGAACACTGAAGCTTTCTTT. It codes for CASQNRDLNTEAFF.

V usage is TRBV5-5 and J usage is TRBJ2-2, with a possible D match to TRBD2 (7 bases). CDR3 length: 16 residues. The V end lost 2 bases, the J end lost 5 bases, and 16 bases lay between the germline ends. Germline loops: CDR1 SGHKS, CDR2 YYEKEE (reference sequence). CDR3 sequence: CASSFGGGRGTGELFF. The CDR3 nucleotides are TGTGCCAGCAGCTTTGGGGGGGGCCGAGGAACCGGGGAGCTGTTTTTT.

CDR3 in amino acids: CASSQRQGANTEAFF. CDR3 nucleotides: TGCGCCAGCAGCCAAAGACAGGGGGCTAACACTGAAGCTTTCTTT. The J gene is TRBJ1-1, the V gene TRBV4-3; 10 bases agree with TRBD1. V shed 2 bases and J 2 bases; nucleotides not matched to a gene: 2. The CDR3 has 15 amino acids. Per germline, CDR1 LGHNA and CDR2 YSLEER.

CDR3 amino acids: CASGTPGGTEAFF. The CDR3 nucleotides read TGCGCCAGCGGGACACCCGGGGGCACTGAAGCTTTCTTT. The chain employs TRBV5-1 and TRBJ1-1; perhaps TRBD1 as D (6 bases). Germline values: CDR1 SGHRS, CDR2 YFSETQ. V was cut by 7 bases and J by 4 bases, with 14 bases left in between. The CDR3 consists of 13 residues.

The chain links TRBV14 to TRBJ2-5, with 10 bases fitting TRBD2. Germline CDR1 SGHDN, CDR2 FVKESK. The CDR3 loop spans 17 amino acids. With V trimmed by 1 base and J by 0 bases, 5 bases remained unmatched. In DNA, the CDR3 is TGTGCCAGCAGCCAAGGTTCCGGGACTAGCGACCAAGAGACCCAGTACTTC. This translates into CASSQGSGTSDQETQYF.

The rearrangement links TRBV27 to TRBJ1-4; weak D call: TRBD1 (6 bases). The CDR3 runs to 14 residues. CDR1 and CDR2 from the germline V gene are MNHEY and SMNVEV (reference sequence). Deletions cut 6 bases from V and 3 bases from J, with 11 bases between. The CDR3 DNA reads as TGTGCCAGCAGCTTAGGGGGGGCTAATGAAAAACTGTTTTTT. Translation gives CASSLGGANEKLFF.

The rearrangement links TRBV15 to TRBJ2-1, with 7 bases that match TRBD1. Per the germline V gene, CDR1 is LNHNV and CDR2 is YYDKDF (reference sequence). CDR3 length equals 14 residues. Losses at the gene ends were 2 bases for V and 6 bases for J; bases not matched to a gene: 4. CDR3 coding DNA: TGTGCCACCAGCAGACAGGGGGATCTCAATGAGCAGTTCTTC. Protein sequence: CATSRQGDLNEQFF. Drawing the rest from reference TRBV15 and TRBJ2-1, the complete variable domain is DAMVIQNPRYQVTQFGKPVTLSCSQTLNHNVMYWYQQKSSQAPKLLFHYYDKDFNNEADTPDNFQSRRPNTSFCFLDIRSPGLGDTAMYLCATSRQGDLNEQFFGPGTRLTVL.

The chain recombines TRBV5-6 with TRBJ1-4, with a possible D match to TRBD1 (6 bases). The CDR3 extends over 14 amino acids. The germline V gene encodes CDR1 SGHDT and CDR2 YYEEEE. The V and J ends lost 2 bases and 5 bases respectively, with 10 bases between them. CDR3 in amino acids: CASSFRGVNEKLFF. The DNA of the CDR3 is TGTGCCAGCAGCTTCAGGGGAGTGAATGAAAAACTGTTTTTT.

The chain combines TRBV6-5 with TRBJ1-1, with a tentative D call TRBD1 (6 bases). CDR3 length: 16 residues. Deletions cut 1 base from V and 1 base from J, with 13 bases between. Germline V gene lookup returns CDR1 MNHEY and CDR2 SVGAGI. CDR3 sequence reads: CASSYYPQGRNTEAFF. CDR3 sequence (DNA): TGTGCCAGCAGTTACTACCCACAGGGAAGGAACACTGAAGCTTTCTTT.

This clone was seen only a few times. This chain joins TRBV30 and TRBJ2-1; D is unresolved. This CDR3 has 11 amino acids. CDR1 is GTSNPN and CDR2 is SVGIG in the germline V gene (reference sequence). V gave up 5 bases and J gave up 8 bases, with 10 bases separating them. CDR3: CAWGLDHEQFF. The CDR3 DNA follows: TGTGCCTGGGGGCTGGATCATGAGCAGTTCTTC.

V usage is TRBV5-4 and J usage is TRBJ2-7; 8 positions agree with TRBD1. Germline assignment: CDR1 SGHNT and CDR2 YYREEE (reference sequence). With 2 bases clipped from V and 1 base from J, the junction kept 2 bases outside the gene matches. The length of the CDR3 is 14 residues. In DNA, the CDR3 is TGTGCCAGCAGCTTTCGGACAGGGTCCTACGAGCAGTACTTC. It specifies CASSFRTGSYEQYF.

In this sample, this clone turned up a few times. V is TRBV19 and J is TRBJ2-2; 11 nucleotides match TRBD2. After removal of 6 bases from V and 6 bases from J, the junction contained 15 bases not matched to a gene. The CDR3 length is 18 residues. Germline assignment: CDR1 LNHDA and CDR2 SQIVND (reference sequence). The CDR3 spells CASRRRWETSGAPGELFF. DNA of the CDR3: TGTGCCAGTAGGAGGAGGTGGGAGACTAGCGGGGCCCCCGGGGAGCTGTTTTTT.

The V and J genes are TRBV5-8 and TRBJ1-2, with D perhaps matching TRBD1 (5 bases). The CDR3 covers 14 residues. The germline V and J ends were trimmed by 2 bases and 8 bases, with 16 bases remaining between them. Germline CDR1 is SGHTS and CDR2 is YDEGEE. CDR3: CASSLKQQEKGYTF. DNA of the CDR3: TGTGCCAGCAGCTTAAAACAACAGGAGAAAGGCTACACCTTC.

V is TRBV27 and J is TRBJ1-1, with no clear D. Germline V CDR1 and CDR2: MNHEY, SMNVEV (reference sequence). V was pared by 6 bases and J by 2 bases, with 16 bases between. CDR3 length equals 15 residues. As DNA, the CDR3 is TGTGCCAGCAGAAAATCTCCGACTCCCAACACTGAAGCTTTCTTT. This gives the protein CASRKSPTPNTEAFF.

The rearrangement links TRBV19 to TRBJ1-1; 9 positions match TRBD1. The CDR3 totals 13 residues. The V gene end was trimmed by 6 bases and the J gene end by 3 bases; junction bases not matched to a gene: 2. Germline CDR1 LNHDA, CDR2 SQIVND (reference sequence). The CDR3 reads CASSRDRDTEAFF. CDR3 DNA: TGTGCCAGTAGCCGGGACAGGGACACTGAAGCTTTCTTT.

This CDR3 reads CASAEGSYNEQFF. In nucleotides, the CDR3 is TGTGCCTCAGCGGAGGGCTCCTACAATGAGCAGTTCTTC. V usage is TRBV7-9 and J usage is TRBJ2-1; D might be TRBD2 (6 bases). Germline V lookup: CDR1 SEHNR, CDR2 FQNEAQ (reference sequence). The V end lost 11 bases, the J end lost 0 bases, and 11 bases lay between the germline ends. The CDR3 loop spans 13 amino acids. Supplemented by reference TRBV7-9 and TRBJ2-1, the full variable domain reads DTGVSQNPRHKITKRGQNVTFRCDPISEHNRLYWYRQTLGQGPEFLTYFQNEAQLEKSRLLSDRFSAERPKGSFSTLEIQRTEQGDSAMYLCASAEGSYNEQFFGPGTRLTVL.

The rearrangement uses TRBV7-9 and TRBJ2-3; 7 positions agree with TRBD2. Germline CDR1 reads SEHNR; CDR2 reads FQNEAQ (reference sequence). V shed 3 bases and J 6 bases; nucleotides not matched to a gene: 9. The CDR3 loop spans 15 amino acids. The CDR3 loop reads CASSFTSEGPDTQYF. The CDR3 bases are TGTGCCAGCAGCTTCACTAGCGAGGGCCCGGATACGCAGTATTTT.